The entry below describes one TCR beta chain. Its cognate antigen is unknown. CDR3 length: 16 residues. Germline V gene sequence: CDR1 SGHRS, CDR2 YFSETQ. V trimming: 1 base; J trimming: 4 bases; junction bases outside the gene matches: 9. What was sequenced were expressed TCRB transcripts, since all of the isolated RNA had been reverse transcribed. TCRdb keeps only in-frame clones here, not all; method: immunoSEQ multiplex PCR. The repertoire has around 280,000 clones, approximately 16% of them found once; the top ten carry about 0.014%. The sample comes from a study of beta chain features in type 1 diabetes. Whole-study findings and limits: In every one of the four CD4+ subsets, TCRB CDR3s were moderately but significantly shorter in Type 1 diabetes patients.

Sequenced material: naive CD4+ T cells from blood. The chain carries TRBV5-1 and TRBJ2-7, with 9 nucleotides matching TRBD1. This clonotype originated in a man between 18 and 35 years old with type 1 diabetes. The CDR3 DNA reads TGCGCCAGCAGCTTGTACCTCGGGACAGGGTTTTACGAGCAGTACTTC. It specifies CASSLYLGTGFYEQYF.